This TCR beta chain was identified during a study of cytomegalovirus exposure and HLA in healthy donors. The germline V gene has CDR1 SGHDT and CDR2 YYEEEE. The CDR3 is 15 amino acids. V was pared by 2 bases and J by 1 base, with 5 bases of the junction left unmatched. As concerns this clone: The antigen is not known.

With 60 Vbeta and 13 Jbeta primers, the PCR was carried out. Measured with immunoSEQ multiplex PCR; TCRdb has only the in-frame clones, and not every one. The table has some 200,000 clones, around 62% seen once; the top ten hold around 3%. Study results and caveats: The authors later linked a missense DCLRE1C variant to TCR beta V- and J-gene trimming.

The J gene is TRBJ2-5, the V gene TRBV5-6; 7 bases map to TRBD2. Sequenced sample: PBMCs. The clonotype comes from a man aged 40-49 years in good health and CMV-seronegative. In nucleotides, the CDR3 is TGTGCCAGCAGCTTCGCGACGGGGGGCCAAGAGACCCAGTACTTC. It yields the protein CASSFATGGQETQYF.